Given below is one T cell receptor (beta chain) in context. What it binds is not known. These data belong to a study of cytomegalovirus exposure and HLA in healthy donors. PCR involved 60 Vbeta and 13 Jbeta primers. Original data processing: Unique TCR beta chains totaled roughly 81 million in a later count, with roughly 12 million of them shared. Profiling relied on immunoSEQ multiplex PCR, and the TCRdb table lists in-frame clones only, not all of them. V, J and clone size derive from that table, while D and trimming were established from the DNA sequence. The sample has roughly 150,000 clones, about 84% seen once; the top ten hold around 1.3%. General study results and limits: Researchers reported from a later analysis that most CMV-associated TCR beta chains appeared HLA-restricted. The authors later found HLA-associated TCR beta chains more clonally expanded than equally common others.

Sequencing was performed on PBMCs. The receptor's source is a man aged 50-59 years in good health and CMV-seropositive.

CDR3 amino acids: CASSSGWTYEQYF. The CDR3 DNA reads as TGTGCCAGCAGTTCGGGATGGACCTACGAGCAGTACTTC. This sequence joins TRBV6-5 and TRBJ2-7, with D perhaps TRBD2 (5 bases). With 4 bases removed from V and 2 bases from J, the gap between germline ends came to 9 bases. Germline V gene lookup returns CDR1 MNHEY and CDR2 SVGAGI. The CDR3 covers 13 residues.